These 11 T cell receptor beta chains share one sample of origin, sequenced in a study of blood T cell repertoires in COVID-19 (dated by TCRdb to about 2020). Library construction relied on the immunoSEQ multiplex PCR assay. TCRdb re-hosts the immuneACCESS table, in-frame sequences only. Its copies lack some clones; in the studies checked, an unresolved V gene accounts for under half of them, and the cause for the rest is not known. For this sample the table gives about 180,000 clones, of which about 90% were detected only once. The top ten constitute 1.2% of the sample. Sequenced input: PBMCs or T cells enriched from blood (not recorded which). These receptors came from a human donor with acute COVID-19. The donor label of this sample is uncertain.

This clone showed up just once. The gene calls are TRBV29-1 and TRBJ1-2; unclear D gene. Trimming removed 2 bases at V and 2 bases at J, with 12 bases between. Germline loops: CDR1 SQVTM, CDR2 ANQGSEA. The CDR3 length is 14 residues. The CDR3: CSVEPEGLNYGYTF. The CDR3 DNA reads TGCAGCGTTGAACCGGAGGGCCTAAACTATGGCTACACCTTC.

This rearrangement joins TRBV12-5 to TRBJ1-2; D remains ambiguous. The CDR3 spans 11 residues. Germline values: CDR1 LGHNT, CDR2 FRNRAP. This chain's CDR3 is CVFSGNYGYTF. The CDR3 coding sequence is TGTGTTTTCTCGGGTAACTATGGCTACACCTTC. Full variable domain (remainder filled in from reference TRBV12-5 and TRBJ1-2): DARVTQTPRHKVTEMGQEVTMRCQPILGHNTVFWYRQTMMQGLELLAYFRNRAPLDDSGMPKDRFSAEMPDATLATLKIQPSEPRDSAVYFCVFSGNYGYTFGSGTRLTVV.

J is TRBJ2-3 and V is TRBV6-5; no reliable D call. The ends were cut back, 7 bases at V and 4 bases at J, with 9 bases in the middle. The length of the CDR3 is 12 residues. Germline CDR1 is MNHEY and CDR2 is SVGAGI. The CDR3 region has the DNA TGTGCCAGCACAGTCTCAGCAGATACGCAGTATTTT. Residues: CASTVSADTQYF.

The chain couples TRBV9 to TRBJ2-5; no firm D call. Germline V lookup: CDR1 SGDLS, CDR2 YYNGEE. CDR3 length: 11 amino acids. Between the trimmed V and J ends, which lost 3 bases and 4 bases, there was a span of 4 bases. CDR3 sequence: CASSASETQYF. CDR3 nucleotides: TGTGCCAGCAGCGCGTCAGAGACCCAGTACTTC. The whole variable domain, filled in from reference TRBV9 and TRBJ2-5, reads DSGVTQTPKHLITATGQRVTLRCSPRSGDLSVYWYQQSLDQGLQFLIQYYNGEERAKGNILERFSAQQFPDLHSELNLSSLELGDSALYFCASSASETQYFGPGTRLLVL.

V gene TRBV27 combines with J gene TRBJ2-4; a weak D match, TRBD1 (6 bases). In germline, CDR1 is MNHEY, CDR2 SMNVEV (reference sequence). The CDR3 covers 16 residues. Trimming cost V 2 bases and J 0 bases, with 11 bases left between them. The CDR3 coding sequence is TGTGCCAGCAGTTTAACAGGGACCTTAGCCAAAAACATTCAGTACTTC. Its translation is CASSLTGTLAKNIQYF.

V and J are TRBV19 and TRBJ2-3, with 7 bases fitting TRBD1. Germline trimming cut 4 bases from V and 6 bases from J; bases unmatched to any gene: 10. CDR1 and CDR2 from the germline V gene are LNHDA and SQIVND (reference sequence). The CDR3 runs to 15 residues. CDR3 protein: CASSKGAGRGDTQYF. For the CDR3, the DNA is TGTGCCAGTAGTAAGGGGGCAGGGAGAGGGGATACGCAGTATTTT.

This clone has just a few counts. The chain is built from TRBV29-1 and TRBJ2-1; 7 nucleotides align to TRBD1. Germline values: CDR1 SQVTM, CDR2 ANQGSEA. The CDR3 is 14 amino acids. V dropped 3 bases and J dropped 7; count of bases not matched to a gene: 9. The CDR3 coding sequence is TGCAGCGTTGAGTCTCACAGGGGCGGGAATGAGCAGTTCTTC. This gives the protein CSVESHRGGNEQFF.

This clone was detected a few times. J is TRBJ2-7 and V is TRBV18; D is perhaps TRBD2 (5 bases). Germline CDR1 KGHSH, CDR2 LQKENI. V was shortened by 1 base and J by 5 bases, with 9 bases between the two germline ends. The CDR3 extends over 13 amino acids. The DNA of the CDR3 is TGTGCCAGCTCACCACAATCCGGGGACGAGCAGTACTTC. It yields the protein CASSPQSGDEQYF.

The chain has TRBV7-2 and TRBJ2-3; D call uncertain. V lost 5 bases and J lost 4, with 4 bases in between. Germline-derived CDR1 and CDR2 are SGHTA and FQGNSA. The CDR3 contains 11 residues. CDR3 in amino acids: CASSPADTQYF. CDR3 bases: TGTGCCAGCAGCCCGGCAGATACGCAGTATTTT.

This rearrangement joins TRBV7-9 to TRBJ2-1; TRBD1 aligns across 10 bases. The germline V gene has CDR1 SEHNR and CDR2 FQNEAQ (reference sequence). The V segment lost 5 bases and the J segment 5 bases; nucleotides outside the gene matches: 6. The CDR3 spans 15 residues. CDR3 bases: TGTGCCAGCAGCCCGGGACAGGGGCTGGACAATGAGCAGTTCTTC. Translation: CASSPGQGLDNEQFF.

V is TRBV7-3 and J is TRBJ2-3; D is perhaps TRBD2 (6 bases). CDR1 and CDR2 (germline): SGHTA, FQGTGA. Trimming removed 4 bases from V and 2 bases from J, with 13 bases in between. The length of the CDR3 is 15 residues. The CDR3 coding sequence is TGTGCCAGCAGCTCCGCCGGGGGTCACACAGATACGCAGTATTTT. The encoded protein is CASSSAGGHTDTQYF.